Presented here are 2 T cell receptor beta chains from one specimen sequenced in a study of CD8+CD57+ T cells in acquired aplastic anemia. Genomic DNA constituted the template upon which TCR beta VDJ and CDR3 profiling was performed. TCRdb analysed the reads with MiXCR anew, one entry per CDR3 protein. The table has around 200,000 distinct CDR3 sequences, approximately 60% seen once. Sequenced input: sorted CD4+, CD8+, or CD8+CD57+ T cells (not recorded which) from PBMCs. The receptors derive from a human donor in good health.

Points on this clonotype: The conserved closing phenylalanine or tryptophan is absent in this CDR3, likely reflecting a read error. The limits of the CDR3 on the DNA are not certain, so only TCRdb's listed CDR3 is given. V gene TRBV12-3 or TRBV12-4 combines with J gene TRBJ1-1. The CDR3 adds up to 8 amino acids, both ends counted. CDR3 protein: CASSLGGL.

Ten or more counts support this clonotype. This chain joins TRBV7-9 and TRBJ2-1; 7 positions agree with TRBD2. The CDR3 contains 14 residues. With 1 base clipped from V and 5 bases from J, the junction kept 2 bases outside the gene matches. CDR1 SEHNR and CDR2 FQNEAQ come from the germline V gene (reference sequence). As DNA, the CDR3 is TGTGCCAGCAGCTTAGGGCTAGCGGACAATGAGCAGTTCTTC. Translating gives CASSLGLADNEQFF.